One sample yielded the 3 T cell receptor beta chains listed below, sequenced in a study of T cells in Graves' hyperthyroidism and ophthalmopathy. RNA transcripts served as the template for amplifying TCR beta CDR3 regions. HTBI primers were employed in a first-round RT-PCR of the TCR CDR3. TCRdb re-called the multiplex PCR reads with MiXCR, one entry per CDR3 protein. The data contain about 570,000 distinct CDR3 sequences, 40% to 55% of them singletons. Sequenced material: peripheral blood or thyroid tissue (not recorded which). Source of these receptors: an adult woman with Graves' disease, either hyperthyroidism or ophthalmopathy (not recorded which).

This clonotype was seen once. The chain uses TRBV2 and TRBJ1-2, with D tentatively TRBD1 (6 bases). CDR3 size: 13 residues. V lost 8 bases, J lost 0 bases, and 10 bases lay in between. Germline V gene sequence: CDR1 SNHLY, CDR2 FYNNEI. The CDR3 loop is CASQTGSNYGYTF. CDR3 sequence (DNA): TGTGCCAGCCAAACAGGGTCTAACTATGGCTACACCTTC.

About this clonotype itself: At one boundary the junction diverges from the germline segment, which might be a read error. V is TRBV2 and J is TRBJ2-2, with 8 bases that match TRBD1. Per the germline V gene, CDR1 is SNHLY and CDR2 is FYNNEI. The CDR3 runs 14 residues. The CDR3 nucleotides are TGTGCCAGCAGTGACGACAGGGGCATTAGCGAGCAGTTTTTT. Protein: CASSDDRGISEQFF.

This clonotype has only one observation. The chain employs TRBV15 and TRBJ1-3; 7 positions agree with TRBD1. J gave up 3 bases and V 1 base, and 3 bases lay outside the gene matches. The CDR3 runs to 15 residues. In germline, CDR1 is LNHNV, CDR2 YYDKDF (reference sequence). Here the CDR3 reads CATSRVGGGGNTIYF. CDR3 nucleotides: TGTGCCACCAGCAGAGTAGGGGGCGGTGGAAACACCATATATTTT.